These 28 T cell receptor beta chains share one sample of origin, sequenced in a study of regulatory T cells in long-lasting Graves disease. This sample's time point: newly diagnosed GD, antithyroid drugs for less than 3 months. RNA extracted from PBMCs served as the sequencing template. Investigators prepared the TCR beta libraries by applying iRepertoire HTBI primers and Arm-PCR of CDR3 regions. TCRdb passed the multiplex PCR reads through MiXCR, listing each CDR3 protein once. Of around 450,000 distinct CDR3 sequences detected, about 15% appear once; the ten largest clones hold around 17%. The sample was also linked to a second study, of T cells in Graves' hyperthyroidism and ophthalmopathy.

The sample consisted of peripheral blood mononuclear cells (PBMCs), taken at new diagnosis, from a patient treated with antithyroid drugs. These receptors all come from a woman in her thirties with Graves disease.

This sequence joins TRBV11-3 and TRBJ2-2; TRBD2 agrees at 7 bases. The CDR3 is made up of 14 amino acids. The ends lost 7 bases at V and 2 bases at J; junction bases unmatched: 4. The germline gives CDR1 SGHNT, CDR2 YENEEA. Here the CDR3 reads CASKLASNTGELFF. In nucleotides, the CDR3 is TGTGCCAGCAAACTAGCGAGTAACACCGGGGAGCTGTTTTTT.

There are many counts of this clonotype. The CDR3 bases are TGTGCTAGTCGGTGGGACTATAAGCCCAATGAGCAGTTCTTC. Its translation: CASRWDYKPNEQFF. The V and J genes are TRBV12-5 and TRBJ2-1, with 7 bases lining up with TRBD2. V lost 8 bases and J lost 6; bases outside the gene matches: 10. Germline lookup yields CDR1 LGHNT and CDR2 FRNRAP. The CDR3 consists of 14 residues.

The genes are TRBV10-1 and TRBJ2-1, with D unclear. Trimming shortened V by 2 bases and J by 11 bases, and 10 bases separated the two germline ends. CDR3 size: 12 residues. Looked up from germline, CDR1 is WNHNN and CDR2 is SYGVQD (reference sequence). CDR3 sequence reads: CASSESRSKQFF. The CDR3 region has the DNA TGCGCCAGCAGTGAGAGTCGGTCAAAGCAGTTCTTC.

This clonotype was counted at least ten times. V and J are TRBV6-1 and TRBJ2-3, with 7 bases matching TRBD2. With 8 bases clipped from V and 0 bases from J, the junction kept 5 bases outside the gene matches. Germline CDR1 reads MNHNS; CDR2 reads SASEGT. The CDR3 consists of 14 residues. In DNA form, the CDR3 reads TGTGCCAGCGGGCGGGAGCCTAGCACAGATACGCAGTATTTT. It specifies CASGREPSTDTQYF.

This clonotype was recorded a few times. The V and J genes are TRBV20-1 and TRBJ2-2; D call uncertain. Looked up from germline, CDR1 is DFQATT and CDR2 is SNEGSKA (reference sequence). The CDR3 covers 12 residues. V was clipped by 1 base and J by 5 bases, with 5 bases between them. CDR3 protein: CSARGGTGELFF. The CDR3 nucleotides read TGCAGTGCTAGAGGGGGTACCGGGGAGCTGTTTTTT.

V usage is TRBV20-1 and J usage is TRBJ1-5; a weak D match, TRBD1 (5 bases). Germline V gene data show CDR1 as DFQATT and CDR2 as SNEGSKA (reference sequence). This CDR3 spans 14 amino acids. V lost 3 bases and J 5 bases, leaving 14 bases between the germline ends. DNA of the CDR3: TGCAGTGCTAGCTCCCAGGGTAGGCATCAGCCCCAGCATTTT. Its protein is CSASSQGRHQPQHF.

The chain links TRBV30 to TRBJ1-5; TRBD1 agrees at 8 bases. The germline gives CDR1 GTSNPN, CDR2 SVGIG (reference sequence). The CDR3 is made up of 15 amino acids. Trimming cost V 2 bases and J 4 bases; bases outside gene matches: 7. Written as DNA, the CDR3 is TGTGCCTGGAGTCTGACAGGGGCACAGAATCAGCCCCAGCATTTT. It specifies CAWSLTGAQNQPQHF.

The sample holds many counts of this clonotype. Here the CDR3 DNA reads TGTGCCAGCAGTTTATCCACCTCAAAAGCTTTCTTT. Its protein is CASSLSTSKAFF. V gene TRBV28 combines with J gene TRBJ1-1; D not resolved. Germline values: CDR1 MDHEN, CDR2 SYDVKM. This CDR3 spans 12 amino acids. V lost 1 base and J 9 bases, leaving 9 bases between the germline ends.

This clonotype was seen ten or more times. The V gene is TRBV20-1, the J gene TRBJ2-7; D is undetermined. Trimming left V 6 bases short and J 0 bases short, with 15 bases between. Germline CDR1 and CDR2: DFQATT and SNEGSKA (reference sequence). The CDR3 extends over 14 amino acids. The CDR3 here is CSAPTPGFSYEQYF. DNA of the CDR3: TGCAGTGCCCCGACGCCCGGGTTCTCCTACGAGCAGTACTTC.

This clonotype has a count of ten or more. The junction and the germline gene differ at one end; a read error may be behind it. The CDR3 here is CSARGVGKEQFF. CDR3 coding DNA: TGCAGCGCTAGGGGCGTTGGCAAAGAGCAGTTCTTC. This rearrangement joins TRBV20-1 to TRBJ2-1, with D possibly matching TRBD1 (5 bases). Germline lookup yields CDR1 DFQATT and CDR2 SNEGSKA (reference sequence). There are 12 residues in the CDR3.

There are many counts of this clonotype. The V call is TRBV11-1, the J call TRBJ2-3; 13 positions agree with TRBD2. The trim removed 5 bases at V and 4 bases at J, leaving 6 bases unmatched. The CDR3 runs to 16 residues. The V gene's germline CDR1 is SGHAT and CDR2 FQDESV (reference sequence). In nucleotides, the CDR3 is TGTGCCAGCAGCCTGGGACTAGCGGGGAATCCAGATACGCAGTATTTT. This gives the protein CASSLGLAGNPDTQYF. Full variable domain (remainder filled in from reference TRBV11-1 and TRBJ2-3): EAEVAQSPRYKITEKSQAVAFWCDPISGHATLYWYRQILGQGPELLVQFQDESVVDDSQLPKDRFSAERLKGVDSTLKIQPAELGDSAMYLCASSLGLAGNPDTQYFGPGTRLTVL.

On this clonotype itself: This may be a read error: a much more frequent sequence differs by one nucleotide. The gene calls are TRBV12-3 or TRBV12-4 and TRBJ2-5; TRBD2 aligns across 12 bases. Losses at the gene ends were 7 bases for V and 11 bases for J; bases not matched to a gene: 14. CDR3 size: 15 residues. CDR3 residues: CASTPSGRAGNEQYF. The DNA of the CDR3 is TGTGCCAGCACTCCTAGCGGGAGGGCCGGGAATGAGCAGTACTTC.

V and J are TRBV4-1 and TRBJ2-5; unclear D gene. This CDR3 is built from 16 residues. V was shortened by 4 bases and J by 4 bases, with 19 bases between the two germline ends. Germline CDR1 reads MGHRA; CDR2 reads YSYEKL. The chain's CDR3 is CASSLQDSQRGETQYF. CDR3 DNA sequence: TGCGCCAGCAGCCTGCAGGATTCCCAACGAGGAGAGACCCAGTACTTC.

This clonotype was seen more than once but under ten times. The chain joins TRBV7-3 to TRBJ2-1, with 11 bases identical to TRBD2. The CDR3 spans 13 residues. Germline values: CDR1 SGHTA, CDR2 FQGTGA. J was trimmed by 10 bases and V by 4 bases; bases with no gene match: 3. CDR3 nucleotides: TGTGCCAGCAGCTCTTCTAGCGGGAGGGAGCAGTTCTTC. This codes for CASSSSSGREQFF.

Comments on this clonotype: A much bigger clone sits one base away, suggesting this may be a read error. This CDR3 fails to terminate in the conserved phenylalanine or tryptophan, so it likely reflects a read error. This chain connects TRBV6-1 to TRBJ1-1; tentatively, D is TRBD1 (5 bases). Germline V gene sequence: CDR1 MNHNS, CDR2 SASEGT. The CDR3 has 14 amino acids. V lost 7 bases and J 5 bases, leaving 17 bases between the germline ends. The CDR3 loop reads CASIGADRRTEAFL. Here the CDR3 DNA reads TGTGCCAGCATTGGGGCAGACCGGCGTACTGAAGCTTTCCTT.

J is TRBJ2-5 and V is TRBV5-6; 12 nucleotides match TRBD2. This CDR3 comprises 17 residues. The germline gives CDR1 SGHDT, CDR2 YYEEEE. V was clipped by 3 bases and J by 5 bases; unmatched bases: 11. CDR3 DNA: TGTGCCAGCAGCTCACGAAGACTAGCGGGAGTAGGGGAGACCCAGTACTTC. This gives the protein CASSSRRLAGVGETQYF. Full variable domain (rest looked up from reference TRBV5-6 and TRBJ2-5): DAGVTQSPTHLIKTRGQQVTLRCSPKSGHDTVSWYQQALGQGPQFIFQYYEEEERQRGNFPDRFSGHQFPNYSSELNVNALLLGDSALYLCASSSRRLAGVGETQYFGPGTRLLVL.

This chain joins TRBV5-5 and TRBJ2-1; TRBD1 is a possible D gene (6 bases). Germline V gives CDR1 SGHKS, CDR2 YYEKEE (reference sequence). The CDR3 has 15 amino acids. Trimming took 1 base from V and 7 from J, leaving 15 bases between them. In DNA, the CDR3 is TGTGCCAGCAGCTTGAGTTGGGCAGGGGCAAATGAGCAGTTCTTC. This encodes CASSLSWAGANEQFF. Using reference TRBV5-5 and TRBJ2-1 for the parts outside the CDR3, the full variable domain is DAGVTQSPTHLIKTRGQQVTLRCSPISGHKSVSWYQQVLGQGPQFIFQYYEKEERGRGNFPDRFSARQFPNYSSELNVNALLLGDSALYLCASSLSWAGANEQFFGPGTRLTVL.

This clonotype showed up just a few times. The chain uses TRBV19 and TRBJ2-7; D may match TRBD1 or TRBD2 (6 bases each). The V and J ends lost 3 bases and 2 bases respectively, with 11 bases between them. Germline V gene sequence: CDR1 LNHDA, CDR2 SQIVND (reference sequence). CDR3 size: 14 residues. The CDR3 loop is CASSMGGSAYEQYF. The DNA of the CDR3 is TGTGCCAGTAGTATGGGGGGCAGTGCCTACGAGCAGTACTTC.

This clonotype was detected many times. The rearrangement uses TRBV27 and TRBJ2-1, with unresolved D. From germline, CDR1 is MNHEY and CDR2 SMNVEV (reference sequence). Trimming removed 7 bases from V and 0 bases from J, with 13 bases in between. The CDR3 contains 15 residues. This CDR3 is CASTFMGRSYNEQFF. CDR3 DNA: TGTGCCAGCACTTTCATGGGCCGCTCCTACAATGAGCAGTTCTTC.

This clonotype has ten or more counts. The chain is built from TRBV7-9 and TRBJ2-1, with TRBD2 identical over 9 bases. CDR3 length: 14 residues. V shed 1 base and J 7 bases; nucleotides not matched to a gene: 2. Germline V CDR1 and CDR2: SEHNR, FQNEAQ (reference sequence). Here the CDR3 DNA reads TGTGCCAGCAGCTTAGGGACTAGCGAAAATGAGCAGTTCTTC. Translation gives CASSLGTSENEQFF.

This chain joins TRBV19 and TRBJ1-1; D remains ambiguous. V gave up 3 bases and J gave up 8 bases, with 10 bases separating them. CDR3 size: 12 residues. Germline CDR1 and CDR2: LNHDA and SQIVND (reference sequence). CDR3 nucleotides: TGTGCCAGTAGTATGGCCCGGAAGGAAGCTTTCTTT. Translated: CASSMARKEAFF.

This clonotype was seen repeatedly, ten times or more. The chain is built from TRBV11-3 and TRBJ1-4; D is perhaps TRBD1 (5 bases). Looked up from germline, CDR1 is SGHNT and CDR2 is YENEEA. With 4 bases removed from V and 0 bases from J, the gap between germline ends came to 6 bases. The CDR3 consists of 14 residues. The CDR3 spells CASSSRATNEKLFF. The CDR3 DNA reads as TGTGCCAGCAGCTCCAGGGCAACTAATGAAAAACTGTTTTTT.

This clonotype was recorded at least ten times. This chain links TRBV10-3 with TRBJ1-1, with TRBD1 matching 7 bases. V gave up 8 bases and J gave up 11 bases; unmatched junction bases: 11. The CDR3 has 12 amino acids. Germline values: CDR1 ENHRY, CDR2 SYGVKD. CDR3 bases: TGTGCCATCTCCGACAGGGACGGGGGGGCTTTCTTT. Protein sequence: CAISDRDGGAFF.

J is TRBJ1-5 and V is TRBV7-2; TRBD1 might be the D (6 bases). The CDR3 length is 15 residues. Germline V lookup: CDR1 SGHTA, CDR2 FQGNSA. Trimming took off 6 bases at V and 0 bases at J, with 12 bases between the two ends. This CDR3 reads CASSSQGLSNQPQHF. In DNA, the CDR3 is TGTGCCAGCAGTTCACAGGGCCTTAGCAATCAGCCCCAGCATTTT.

This clonotype has ten or more counts. The rearrangement links TRBV5-1 to TRBJ2-1; D is tentatively TRBD1 or TRBD2 (5 bases each). Deletions cut 2 bases from V and 7 bases from J, with 13 bases between. Germline CDR1 is SGHRS and CDR2 is YFSETQ. The CDR3 is 14 amino acids. CDR3 protein: CASSFVRGGNEQFF. CDR3 in DNA: TGCGCCAGCAGCTTTGTGAGGGGCGGAAATGAGCAGTTCTTC. The full variable domain, its missing parts supplied by reference TRBV5-1 and TRBJ2-1, is KAGVTQTPRYLIKTRGQQVTLSCSPISGHRSVSWYQQTPGQGLQFLFEYFSETQRNKGNFPGRFSGRQFSNSRSEMNVSTLELGDSALYLCASSFVRGGNEQFFGPGTRLTVL.

This clonotype was seen a handful of times. CDR3 bases: TGTGCCAGCAGCTTGGGCGGGAAGGCAGATACGCAGTATTTT. This gives the protein CASSLGGKADTQYF. V gene TRBV7-9 combines with J gene TRBJ2-3, with D tentatively TRBD2 (6 bases). The CDR3 extends over 14 amino acids. V was shortened by 3 bases and J by 4 bases, with 11 bases between the two germline ends. CDR1 SEHNR and CDR2 FQNEAQ come from the germline V gene (reference sequence). The complete variable domain, with remaining parts taken from reference TRBV7-9 and TRBJ2-3, reads DTGVSQNPRHKITKRGQNVTFRCDPISEHNRLYWYRQTLGQGPEFLTYFQNEAQLEKSRLLSDRFSAERPKGSFSTLEIQRTEQGDSAMYLCASSLGGKADTQYFGPGTRLTVL.

The table lists this clonotype with many counts. The rearrangement uses TRBV20-1 and TRBJ1-1; no clear D gene. The germline V gene has CDR1 DFQATT and CDR2 SNEGSKA (reference sequence). The CDR3 is 13 residues long. V gave up 1 base and J gave up 4 bases, with 10 bases separating them. In DNA, the CDR3 is TGCAGTGCTAGAGGAGGATGGGGCACTGAAGCTTTCTTT. Its protein is CSARGGWGTEAFF.

This clonotype was seen only a few times. The chain uses TRBV7-9 and TRBJ1-1; D is unclear. CDR1 SEHNR and CDR2 FQNEAQ come from the germline V gene (reference sequence). The CDR3 is 13 residues long. V was shortened by 1 base and J by 6 bases, with 9 bases between the two germline ends. The CDR3 bases are TGTGCCAGCAGCTTAGTGCAGAGGTCTGAAGCTTTCTTT. Translating gives CASSLVQRSEAFF. The full variable domain, completed using reference TRBV7-9 and TRBJ1-1, is DTGVSQNPRHKITKRGQNVTFRCDPISEHNRLYWYRQTLGQGPEFLTYFQNEAQLEKSRLLSDRFSAERPKGSFSTLEIQRTEQGDSAMYLCASSLVQRSEAFFGQGTRLTVV.